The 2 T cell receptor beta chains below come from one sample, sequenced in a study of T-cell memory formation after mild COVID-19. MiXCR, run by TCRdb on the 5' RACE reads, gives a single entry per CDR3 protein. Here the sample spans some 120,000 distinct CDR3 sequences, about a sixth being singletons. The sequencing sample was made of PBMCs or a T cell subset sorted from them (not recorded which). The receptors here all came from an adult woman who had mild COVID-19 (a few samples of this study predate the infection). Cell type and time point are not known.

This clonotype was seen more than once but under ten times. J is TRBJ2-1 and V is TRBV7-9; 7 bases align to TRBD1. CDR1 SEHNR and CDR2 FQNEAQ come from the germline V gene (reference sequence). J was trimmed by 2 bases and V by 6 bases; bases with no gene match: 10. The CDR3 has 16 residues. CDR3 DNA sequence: TGTGCCAGCAGTGCCTTGACAGGGATCGCCTACAATGAGCAGTTCTTC. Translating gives CASSALTGIAYNEQFF.

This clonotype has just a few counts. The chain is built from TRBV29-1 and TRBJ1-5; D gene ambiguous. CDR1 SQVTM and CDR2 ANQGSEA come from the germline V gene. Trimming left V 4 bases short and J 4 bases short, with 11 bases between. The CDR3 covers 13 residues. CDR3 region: CSVAFSPNQPQHF. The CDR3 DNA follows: TGCAGCGTTGCGTTCTCCCCGAATCAGCCCCAGCATTTT.